This T cell receptor (beta chain) was obtained from a study of regulatory T cells. General study points: Regulatory T cells showed the strongest V-J pair restriction and V/J gene skewing among patient repertoires. Hydrophobic residues at CDR3 positions 6 and 7 were enriched in conventional CD4+ T cells of CD3G-deficient patients.

All CD3G-deficient patients showed autoimmunity, more severe in two. Sorting split CD4+ cells into CD25-high CD127-low Tregs and CD25-low CD127-high conventional T cells. The primer mix had 52 TRBV and 13 TRBJ primers. Sequencing was performed with immunoSEQ multiplex PCR; in TCRdb, only in-frame clones are kept and a portion is missing. The top ten hold about 1.3% of the sample, which has tens of thousands of clones, approximately 91% seen once. Trimming left V 3 bases short and J 0 bases short, with 12 bases between. The CDR3 contains 16 residues. Germline V CDR1 and CDR2: SEHNR, FQNEAQ (reference sequence). As regards this clone: Its antigen is unknown.

The V call is TRBV7-9, the J call TRBJ2-1; a weak D match, TRBD1 (5 bases). The sample comprised conventional CD4+ T cells sorted from blood. The receptor comes from a child aged 5-17 years with CD3G deficiency. CDR3 bases: TGTGCCAGCAGCTTGGGGCGGATCAGCTCCTACAATGAGCAGTTCTTC. Residues: CASSLGRISSYNEQFF.